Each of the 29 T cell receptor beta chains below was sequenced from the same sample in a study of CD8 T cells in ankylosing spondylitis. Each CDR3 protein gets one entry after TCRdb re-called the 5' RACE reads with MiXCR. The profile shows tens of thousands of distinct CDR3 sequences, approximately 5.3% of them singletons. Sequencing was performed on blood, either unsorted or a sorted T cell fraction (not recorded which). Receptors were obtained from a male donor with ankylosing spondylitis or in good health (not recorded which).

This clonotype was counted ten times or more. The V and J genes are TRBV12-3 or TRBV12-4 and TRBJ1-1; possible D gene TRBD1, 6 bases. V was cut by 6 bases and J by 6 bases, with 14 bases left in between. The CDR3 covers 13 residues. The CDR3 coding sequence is TGTGCCAGCAGCTACAGGGATTTATCTGAAGCTTTCTTT. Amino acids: CASSYRDLSEAFF.

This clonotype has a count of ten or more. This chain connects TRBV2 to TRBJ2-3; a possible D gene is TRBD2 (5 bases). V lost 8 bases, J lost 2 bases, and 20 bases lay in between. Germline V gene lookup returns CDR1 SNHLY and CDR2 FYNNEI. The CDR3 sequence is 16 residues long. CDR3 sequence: CASAPAGILNTDTQYF. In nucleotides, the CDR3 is TGTGCCAGCGCCCCCGCCGGGATCCTAAACACAGATACGCAGTATTTT. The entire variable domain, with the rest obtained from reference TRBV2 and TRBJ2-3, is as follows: EPEVTQTPSHQVTQMGQEVILRCVPISNHLYFYWYRQILGQKVEFLVSFYNNEISEKSEIFDDQFSVERPDGSNFTLKIRSTKLEDSAMYFCASAPAGILNTDTQYFGPGTRLTVL.

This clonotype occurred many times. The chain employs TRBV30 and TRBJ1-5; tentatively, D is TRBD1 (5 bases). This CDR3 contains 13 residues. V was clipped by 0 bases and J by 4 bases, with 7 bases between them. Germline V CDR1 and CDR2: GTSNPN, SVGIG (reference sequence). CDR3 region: CAWSVKGNQPQHF. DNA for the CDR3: TGTGCCTGGAGTGTAAAGGGGAATCAGCCCCAGCATTTT.

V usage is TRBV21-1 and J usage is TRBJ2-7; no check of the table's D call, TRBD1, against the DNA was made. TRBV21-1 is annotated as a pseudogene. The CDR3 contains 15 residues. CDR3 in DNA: TGTGCCAGCAACACCCCGGACAGGGGAAGATACGAGCAGTACTTC. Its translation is CASNTPDRGRYEQYF.

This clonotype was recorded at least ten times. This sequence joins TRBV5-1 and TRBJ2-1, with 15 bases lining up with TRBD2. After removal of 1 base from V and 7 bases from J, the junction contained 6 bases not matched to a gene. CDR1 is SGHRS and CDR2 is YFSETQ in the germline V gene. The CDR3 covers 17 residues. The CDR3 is CASSLRTSGGAGNEQFF. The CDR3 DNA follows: TGCGCCAGCAGCTTGAGGACTAGCGGGGGGGCCGGGAATGAGCAGTTCTTC.

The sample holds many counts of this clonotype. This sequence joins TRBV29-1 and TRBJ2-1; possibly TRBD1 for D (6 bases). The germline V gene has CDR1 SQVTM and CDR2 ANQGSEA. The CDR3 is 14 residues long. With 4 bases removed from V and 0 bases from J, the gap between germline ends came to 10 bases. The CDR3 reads CSVVGQNSYNEQFF. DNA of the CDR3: TGCAGCGTTGTTGGACAGAACTCCTACAATGAGCAGTTCTTC.

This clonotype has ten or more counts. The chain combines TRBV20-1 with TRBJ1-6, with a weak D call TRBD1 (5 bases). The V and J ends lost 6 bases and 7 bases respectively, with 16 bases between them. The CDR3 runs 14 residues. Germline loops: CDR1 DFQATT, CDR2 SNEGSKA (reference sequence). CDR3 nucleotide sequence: TGCAGTGCCCTTGGGGCCGGCCCCAATTCACCCCTCCACTTT. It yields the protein CSALGAGPNSPLHF.

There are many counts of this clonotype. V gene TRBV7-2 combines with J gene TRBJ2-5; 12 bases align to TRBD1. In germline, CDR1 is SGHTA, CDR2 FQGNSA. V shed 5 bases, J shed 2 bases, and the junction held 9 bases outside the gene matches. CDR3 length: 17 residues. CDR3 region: CASSRGTGGAGQETQYF. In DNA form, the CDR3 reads TGTGCCAGCAGCCGCGGGACAGGGGGCGCGGGTCAAGAGACCCAGTACTTC.

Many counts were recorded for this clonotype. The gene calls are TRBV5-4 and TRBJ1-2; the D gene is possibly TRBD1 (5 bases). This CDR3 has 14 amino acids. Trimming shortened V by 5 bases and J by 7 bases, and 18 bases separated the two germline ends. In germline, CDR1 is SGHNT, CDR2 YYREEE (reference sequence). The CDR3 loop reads CASSSIQPGGGYTF. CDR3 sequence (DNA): TGTGCCAGCAGTTCGATACAGCCTGGGGGTGGCTACACCTTC.

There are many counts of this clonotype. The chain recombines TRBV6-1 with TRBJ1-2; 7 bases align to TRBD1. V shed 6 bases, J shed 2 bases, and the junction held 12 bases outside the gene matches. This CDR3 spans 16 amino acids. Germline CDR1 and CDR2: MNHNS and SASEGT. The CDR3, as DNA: TGTGCCAGCAGCCCCGAACCGACAGGGTCGAACTATGGCTACACCTTC. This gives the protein CASSPEPTGSNYGYTF.

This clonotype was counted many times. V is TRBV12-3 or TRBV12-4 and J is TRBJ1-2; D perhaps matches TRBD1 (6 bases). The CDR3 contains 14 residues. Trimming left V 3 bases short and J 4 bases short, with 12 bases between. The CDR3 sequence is CASSFAGAAYGYTF. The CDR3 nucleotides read TGTGCCAGCAGTTTTGCGGGGGCCGCCTATGGCTACACCTTC.

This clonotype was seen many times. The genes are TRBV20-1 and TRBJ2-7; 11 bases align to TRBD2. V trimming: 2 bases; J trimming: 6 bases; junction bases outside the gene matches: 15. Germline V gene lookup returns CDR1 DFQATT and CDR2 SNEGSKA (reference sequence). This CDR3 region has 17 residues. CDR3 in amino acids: CSARLPLAGGNMGEQYF. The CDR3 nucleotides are TGCAGTGCTAGACTCCCTCTAGCGGGGGGTAACATGGGCGAGCAGTACTTC.

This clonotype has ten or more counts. The CDR3 DNA reads TGCGCCAGCAGCCTAGAGACAGGGGCAAATAATGAAAAACTGTTTTTT. Its protein product is CASSLETGANNEKLFF. The rearrangement uses TRBV5-1 and TRBJ1-4, with TRBD1 matching 8 bases. CDR1 SGHRS and CDR2 YFSETQ come from the germline V gene. V dropped 4 bases and J dropped 4; count of bases not matched to a gene: 9. The CDR3 consists of 16 residues.

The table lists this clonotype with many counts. This chain's CDR3 is CASQRTGLPDTQYF. CDR3 coding DNA: TGTGCCAGCCAAAGGACAGGCCTTCCTGATACGCAGTATTTT. J is TRBJ2-3 and V is TRBV12-3 or TRBV12-4, with 7 nucleotides matching TRBD1. V was pared by 8 bases and J by 6 bases, with 11 bases of the junction left unmatched. The CDR3 consists of 14 residues.

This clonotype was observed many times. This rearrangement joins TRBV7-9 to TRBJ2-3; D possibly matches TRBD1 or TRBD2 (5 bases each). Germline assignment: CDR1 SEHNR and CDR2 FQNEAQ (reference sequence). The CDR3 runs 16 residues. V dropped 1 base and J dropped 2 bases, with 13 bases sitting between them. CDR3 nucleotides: TGTGCCAGCAGCTTAGACCCTGGGGACCACACAGATACGCAGTATTTT. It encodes CASSLDPGDHTDTQYF.

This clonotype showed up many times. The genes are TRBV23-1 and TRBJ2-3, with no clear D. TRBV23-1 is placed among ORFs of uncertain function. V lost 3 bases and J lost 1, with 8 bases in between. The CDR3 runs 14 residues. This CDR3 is CASSHGSCTDTQYF. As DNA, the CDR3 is TGCGCCAGCAGTCACGGATCATGCACAGATACGCAGTATTTT.

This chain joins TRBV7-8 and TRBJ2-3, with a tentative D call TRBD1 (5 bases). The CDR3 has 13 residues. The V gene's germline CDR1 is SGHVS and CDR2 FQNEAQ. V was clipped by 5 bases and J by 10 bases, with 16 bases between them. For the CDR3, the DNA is TGTGCCAGCAGCCGATTGGACCCCAGGGCGCAGTATTTT. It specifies CASSRLDPRAQYF.

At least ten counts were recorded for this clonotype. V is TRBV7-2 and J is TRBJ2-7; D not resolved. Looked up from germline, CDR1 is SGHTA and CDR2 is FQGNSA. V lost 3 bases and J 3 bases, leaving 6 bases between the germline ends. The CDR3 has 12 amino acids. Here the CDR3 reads CASSLGVYEQYF. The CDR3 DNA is TGTGCCAGCAGCTTGGGTGTCTACGAGCAGTACTTC.

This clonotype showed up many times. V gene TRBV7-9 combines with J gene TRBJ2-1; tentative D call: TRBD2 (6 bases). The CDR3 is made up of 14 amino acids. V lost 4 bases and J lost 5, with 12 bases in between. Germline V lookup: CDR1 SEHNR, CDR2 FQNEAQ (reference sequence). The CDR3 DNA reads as TGTGCCAGCAGCTCGCCTAGCGAGAACAATGAGCAGTTCTTC. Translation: CASSSPSENNEQFF.

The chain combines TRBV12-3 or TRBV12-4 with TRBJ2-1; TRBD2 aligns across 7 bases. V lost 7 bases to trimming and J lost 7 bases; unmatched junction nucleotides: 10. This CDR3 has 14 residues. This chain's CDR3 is CASTPSGERNEQFF. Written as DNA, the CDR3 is TGTGCCAGCACCCCGAGCGGGGAGAGGAATGAGCAGTTCTTC.

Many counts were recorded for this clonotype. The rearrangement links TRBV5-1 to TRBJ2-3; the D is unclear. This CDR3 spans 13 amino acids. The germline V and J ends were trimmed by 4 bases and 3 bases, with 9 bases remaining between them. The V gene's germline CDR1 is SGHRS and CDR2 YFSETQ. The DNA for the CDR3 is TGCGCCAGCAGCCAAGCATCAACAGATACGCAGTATTTT. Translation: CASSQASTDTQYF.

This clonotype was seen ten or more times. The CDR3 DNA is TGCAGTGCTAGAGGGGGGGGACAGGGGGCCTACGAGCAGTACTTC. Translation: CSARGGGQGAYEQYF. V and J are TRBV20-1 and TRBJ2-7; the match to TRBD1 covers 11 bases. The CDR3 is made up of 15 amino acids. After removal of 1 base from V and 2 bases from J, the junction contained 4 bases not matched to a gene. CDR1 and CDR2 from the germline V gene are DFQATT and SNEGSKA (reference sequence).

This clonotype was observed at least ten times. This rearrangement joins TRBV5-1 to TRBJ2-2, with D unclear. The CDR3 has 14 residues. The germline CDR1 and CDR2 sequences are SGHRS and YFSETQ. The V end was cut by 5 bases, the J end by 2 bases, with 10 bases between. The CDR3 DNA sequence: TGCGCCAGCAGATCGGACGGTAACACCGGGGAGCTGTTTTTT. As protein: CASRSDGNTGELFF.

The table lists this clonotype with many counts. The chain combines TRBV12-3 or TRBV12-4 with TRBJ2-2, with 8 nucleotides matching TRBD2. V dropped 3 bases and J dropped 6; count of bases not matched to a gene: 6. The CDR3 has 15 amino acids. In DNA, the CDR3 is TGTGCCAGCAGTTTTAACGGGGGGGCAGCCGGGGAGCTGTTTTTT. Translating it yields CASSFNGGAAGELFF.

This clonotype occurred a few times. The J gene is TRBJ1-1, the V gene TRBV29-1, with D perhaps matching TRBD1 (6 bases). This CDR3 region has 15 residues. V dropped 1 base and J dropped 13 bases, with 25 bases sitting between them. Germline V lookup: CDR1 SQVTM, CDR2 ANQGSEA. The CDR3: CSVEGGPLVVQGDFF. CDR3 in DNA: TGCAGCGTTGAAGGGGGTCCGTTGGTGGTACAGGGTGATTTCTTT.

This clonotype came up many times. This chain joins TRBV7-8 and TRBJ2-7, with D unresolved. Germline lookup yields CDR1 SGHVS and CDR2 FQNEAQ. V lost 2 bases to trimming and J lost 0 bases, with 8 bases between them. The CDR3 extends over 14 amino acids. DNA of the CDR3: TGTGCCAGCAGCTTAAATACGATCTCCTACGAGCAGTACTTC. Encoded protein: CASSLNTISYEQYF.

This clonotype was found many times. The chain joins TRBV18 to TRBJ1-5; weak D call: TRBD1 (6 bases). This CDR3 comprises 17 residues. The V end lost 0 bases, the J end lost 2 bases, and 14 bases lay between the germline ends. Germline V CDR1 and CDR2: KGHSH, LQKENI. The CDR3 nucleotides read TGTGCCAGCTCACCACCACAGGGCTCTATGGGCAATCAGCCCCAGCATTTT. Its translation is CASSPPQGSMGNQPQHF.

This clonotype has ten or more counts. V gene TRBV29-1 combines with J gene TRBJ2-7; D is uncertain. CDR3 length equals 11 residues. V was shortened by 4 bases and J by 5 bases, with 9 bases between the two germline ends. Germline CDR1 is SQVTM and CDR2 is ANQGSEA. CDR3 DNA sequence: TGCAGCGTTGGAGAGGTGGACGAGCAGTACTTC. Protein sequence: CSVGEVDEQYF.

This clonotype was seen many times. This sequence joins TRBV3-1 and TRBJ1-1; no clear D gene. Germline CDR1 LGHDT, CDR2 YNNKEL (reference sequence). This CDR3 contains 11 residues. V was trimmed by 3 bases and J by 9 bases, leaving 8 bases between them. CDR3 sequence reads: CASSHTGKAFF. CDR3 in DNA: TGTGCCAGCAGCCACACGGGAAAAGCTTTCTTT.